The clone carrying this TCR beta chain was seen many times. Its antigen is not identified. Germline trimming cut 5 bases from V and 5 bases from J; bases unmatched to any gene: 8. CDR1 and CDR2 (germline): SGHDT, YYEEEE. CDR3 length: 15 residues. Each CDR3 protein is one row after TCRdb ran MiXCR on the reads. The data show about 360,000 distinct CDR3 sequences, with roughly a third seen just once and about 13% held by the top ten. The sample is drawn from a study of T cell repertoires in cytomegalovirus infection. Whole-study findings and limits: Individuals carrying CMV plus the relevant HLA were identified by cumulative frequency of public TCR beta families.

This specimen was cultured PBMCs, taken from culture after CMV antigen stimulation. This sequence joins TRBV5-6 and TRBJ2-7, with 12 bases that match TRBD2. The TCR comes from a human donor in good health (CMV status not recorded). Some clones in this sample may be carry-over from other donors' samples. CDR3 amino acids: CASSTGLAGSHEQYV. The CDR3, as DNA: TGTGCCAGCAGTACCGGACTAGCGGGATCCCACGAGCAGTACGTC.